Shown below are 13 T cell receptor beta chains from a single sample sequenced in a study of blood T cell repertoires in COVID-19. Sequencing was performed with immunoSEQ multiplex PCR; in TCRdb, only in-frame clones are kept and a portion is missing. Of fewer than 120,000 clones in the sample, 82% were seen once. The sample was peripheral blood. Source of these receptors: a woman between 55 and 75 years old with acute or convalescent COVID-19.

This chain uses TRBV7-9 with TRBJ2-5; maybe TRBD2 (5 bases). CDR1 is SEHNR and CDR2 is FQNEAQ in the germline V gene (reference sequence). There are 14 residues in the CDR3. V was clipped by 5 bases and J by 2 bases, with 12 bases between them. Written as DNA, the CDR3 is TGTGCCAGCAGCCGGACTGCTCATCAAGAGACCCAGTACTTC. Translating it yields CASSRTAHQETQYF.

The chain employs TRBV4-3 and TRBJ1-6; 7 nucleotides align to TRBD1. The CDR3 is 17 residues long. Germline trimming cut 0 bases from V and 7 bases from J; bases unmatched to any gene: 9. The germline gives CDR1 LGHNA, CDR2 YSLEER. CDR3 residues: CASSQDQEGAPNSPLHF. The CDR3 DNA sequence: TGCGCCAGCAGCCAAGATCAGGAGGGGGCTCCAAATTCACCCCTCCACTTT.

The gene calls are TRBV28 and TRBJ2-5; D perhaps matches TRBD1 (6 bases). This CDR3 is built from 14 residues. Per germline, CDR1 MDHEN and CDR2 SYDVKM. V shed 6 bases and J shed 3 bases, with 14 bases lying between them. The CDR3 protein is CASRSGQKEETQYF. The CDR3, as DNA: TGTGCCAGCAGATCCGGACAGAAAGAAGAGACCCAGTACTTC.

V gene TRBV6-5 combines with J gene TRBJ2-1; D is ambiguous. The germline CDR1 and CDR2 sequences are MNHEY and SVGAGI. Trimming removed 2 bases at V and 1 base at J, with 9 bases between. This CDR3 has 15 amino acids. The chain's CDR3 is CASSYLAVSYNEQFF. DNA of the CDR3: TGTGCCAGCAGTTACCTCGCAGTATCCTACAATGAGCAGTTCTTC.

V and J are TRBV12-5 and TRBJ2-7; no clear D. Germline CDR1 is LGHNT and CDR2 is FRNRAP. The CDR3 length is 13 residues. Trimming left V 2 bases short and J 6 bases short, with 11 bases between. This CDR3 is CASGLRFDGEQYF. DNA for the CDR3: TGTGCTAGTGGTTTGCGGTTTGATGGCGAGCAGTACTTC.

This clone showed up just a few times. The J gene is TRBJ2-2, the V gene TRBV21-1; the table's TRBD1 call for D was not verified on the DNA. TRBV21-1 constitutes a pseudogene. The CDR3 loop spans 20 amino acids. The CDR3 protein is CASSKSGQGVQAGNTGELFF. The DNA for the CDR3 is TGTGCCAGCAGCAAATCGGGACAGGGAGTTCAAGCAGGAAACACCGGGGAGCTGTTTTTT.

This sequence joins TRBV20-1 and TRBJ2-3; the match to TRBD2 covers 11 bases. V was clipped by 3 bases and J by 1 base; unmatched bases: 6. The CDR3 runs to 16 residues. Germline V CDR1 and CDR2: DFQATT, SNEGSKA (reference sequence). The CDR3 nucleotides read TGCAGTGCTAGTCGAGCACTAGCGGGGGGCACAGATACGCAGTATTTT. This codes for CSASRALAGGTDTQYF.

The CDR3 sequence: CASSYLTGGNQPQHF. CDR3 DNA: TGTGCCAGCAGTTATCTCACGGGTGGCAATCAGCCCCAGCATTTT. The rearrangement uses TRBV6-2 or TRBV6-3 and TRBJ1-5; D gene uncertain. The CDR3 has 15 residues. Trimming pared 3 bases from V and 2 bases from J, leaving 11 bases between. Per the germline V gene, CDR1 is MNHEY and CDR2 is SVGEGT.

This clone was observed a single time. This chain uses TRBV28 with TRBJ1-1; 9 nucleotides line up with TRBD1. This CDR3 is built from 14 residues. Trimming took 5 bases from V and 8 from J; bases not matched to a gene: 9. Germline-derived CDR1 and CDR2 are MDHEN and SYDVKM. The CDR3 DNA sequence: TGTGCCAGCAGTCCCCAGAACAGGGGGCTAGAAGCTTTCTTT. Its translation: CASSPQNRGLEAFF.

This clone was found a few times. V gene TRBV7-2 combines with J gene TRBJ1-3, with D possibly TRBD1 on 5 matching bases. The germline V gene encodes CDR1 SGHTA and CDR2 FQGNSA. CDR3 length: 12 amino acids. V was shortened by 11 bases and J by 4 bases, with 12 bases between the two germline ends. In nucleotides, the CDR3 is TGTGCCTCCCAGAGGACAGGAAACACCATATATTTT. Amino acid sequence: CASQRTGNTIYF.

In DNA form, the CDR3 reads TGTGCCAGCAGTAGACAGGGGGAAGTTACTGAAGCTTTCTTT. As protein: CASSRQGEVTEAFF. The V gene is TRBV2, the J gene TRBJ1-1; 9 bases agree with TRBD1. The CDR3 length is 14 residues. J was trimmed by 5 bases and V by 5 bases; bases with no gene match: 6. CDR1 is SNHLY, CDR2 FYNNEI, per germline.

This clone was detected only once. This chain links TRBV7-8 with TRBJ1-2, with a tentative D call TRBD1 (6 bases). The V gene lost 3 bases and the J gene lost 3 bases, with 11 bases spanning the gap. CDR1 SGHVS and CDR2 FQNEAQ come from the germline V gene. The CDR3 is 14 residues long. The CDR3 region is CASSFQGSDYGYTF. In nucleotides, the CDR3 is TGTGCCAGCAGCTTCCAGGGGTCGGACTATGGCTACACCTTC.

This clone showed up just a few times. The CDR3 spells CAWSARLAGELNEQFF. The CDR3 DNA is TGTGCCTGGAGTGCACGACTAGCGGGGGAACTCAATGAGCAGTTCTTC. This chain joins TRBV30 and TRBJ2-1; 12 bases align to TRBD2. Trimming took 1 base from V and 6 from J; bases not matched to a gene: 7. There are 16 residues in the CDR3. CDR1 is GTSNPN and CDR2 is SVGIG in the germline V gene (reference sequence). Supplemented by reference TRBV30 and TRBJ2-1, the full variable domain reads SQTIHQWPATLVQPVGSPLSLECTVEGTSNPNLYWYRQAAGRGLQLLFYSVGIGQISSEVPQNLSASRPQDRQFILSSKKLLLSDSGFYLCAWSARLAGELNEQFFGPGTRLTVL.